This T cell receptor (beta chain) originates from a study of blood T cell repertoires in COVID-19. Libraries were prepared by immunoSEQ multiplex PCR; TCRdb keeps only in-frame clonotypes and omits some of them. Altogether roughly 230,000 clones are present, about 86% being singletons, with the ten largest covering about 3.5%. The V segment lost 5 bases and the J segment 6 bases; nucleotides outside the gene matches: 10. From germline, CDR1 is SGHAT and CDR2 FQNNGV. This CDR3 is built from 15 residues. Self-reported history from a screening survey and questionnaire set each donor's cohort. This chain uses TRBV11-2 with TRBJ2-1, with TRBD1 matching 7 bases. The specimen sequenced was PBMCs or T cells enriched from blood (not recorded which). The receptor comes from a man over 45 who had recovered from COVID-19. This CDR3 reads CASSTTGQFTNEQFF. CDR3 coding DNA: TGTGCCAGCAGCACGACGGGACAGTTTACCAATGAGCAGTTCTTC.